The 3 T cell receptor beta chains in this list originate from one sample, sequenced in a study of T cell repertoires in cytomegalovirus infection. These receptors have no known antigen. TCRdb re-analysed the reads in MiXCR, keeping a single row per CDR3 protein. The repertoire holds fewer than 350,000 distinct CDR3 sequences, with roughly 28% as singletons. Sequences were derived from cultured PBMCs, sampled from culture after CMV antigen stimulation. These receptors were taken from a human donor in good health (CMV status not recorded). Some clones in this sample may be carry-over from other donors' samples.

This clonotype appeared a few times. The gene calls are TRBV20-1 and TRBJ2-5, with D possibly called TRBD1 or TRBD2 (5 bases each). The CDR3 extends over 15 amino acids. Germline lookup yields CDR1 DFQATT and CDR2 SNEGSKA (reference sequence). The CDR3 is CRPKGSDQFQETQYF. DNA for the CDR3: TGCAGGCCGAAGGGGAGCGATCAATTCCAAGAGACCCAGTACTTC.

This clonotype was counted only a few times. CDR3 coding DNA: TGTGCCAGTGCGGCGGGTGGGACTCTCAATCAGCCCCAGCATTTT. Its translation is CASAAGGTLNQPQHF. The V call is TRBV19, the J call TRBJ1-5; D is possibly TRBD1 (5 bases). CDR3 size: 15 residues. CDR1 is LNHDA and CDR2 is SQIVND in the germline V gene (reference sequence). V was shortened by 8 bases and J by 3 bases, with 17 bases between the two germline ends.

In nucleotides, the CDR3 is TGTGCCAGCAGCTTTGACAGGGCAGTCTCCTACAATGAGCAGTTCTTC. Translated, it gives CASSFDRAVSYNEQFF. This chain uses TRBV7-2 with TRBJ2-1; 7 nucleotides line up with TRBD1. V lost 3 bases to trimming and J lost 0 bases; unmatched junction nucleotides: 5. This CDR3 is 16 amino acids long. The germline V gene has CDR1 SGHTA and CDR2 FQGNSA.